This T cell receptor beta chain was documented in a study of cytomegalovirus exposure and HLA in healthy donors. PCR was performed using 60 Vbeta and 13 Jbeta primers. The repertoire was sequenced with immunoSEQ multiplex PCR; TCRdb's copy has only in-frame clones and lacks some. The data contain roughly 200,000 clones, roughly 79% of them singletons. This CDR3 is built from 12 residues. Unmatched junction bases numbered 0, after V lost 4 bases and J lost 6 bases. CDR1 is SGHTA and CDR2 is FQGNSA in the germline V gene. The TCR sequence derives from a woman in her forties in good health and CMV-seronegative. The chain uses TRBV7-2 and TRBJ1-2; 9 bases are shared with TRBD1. The sequenced sample consisted of PBMCs. The chain's CDR3 is CASSWTGDGYTF. DNA of the CDR3: TGTGCCAGCAGCTGGACAGGGGATGGCTACACCTTC.